The rows below give T cell receptor beta chains drawn from one sample of a study of identical twins. One entry per CDR3 protein results from TCRdb running MiXCR on the 5' RACE reads. The table records 350,000 to 450,000 distinct CDR3 sequences, 15% to 20% of them present only once. Material for sequencing was naive T cells sorted from blood. Receptors originate from a man over 45 in good health. CDR3s include the opening cysteine and the closing phenylalanine or tryptophan. D genes are given only for firm matches. Clone size is stated in some rows and not others, as once, few, many or a class when expanded.

CDR3 DNA: TGCGCCAGCAGCCAGCCAGGCCTATACAATGAGCAGTTCTTC
CDR3 protein: CASSQPGLYNEQFF
V gene: TRBV4-3
J gene: TRBJ2-1
clone size: many
D gene: -

CDR3 DNA: TGTGCCACCAGCAGGGGTACAGGGCGAGCGGGGGGCACCGGGGAGCTGTTTTTT
CDR3 protein: CATSRGTGRAGGTGELFF
V gene: TRBV15
J gene: TRBJ2-2
clone size: -
D gene: TRBD2

CDR3 DNA: TGTGCCACCAGTGATTTTAGGGACGGTGGCCAAGAGACCCAGTACTTC
CDR3 protein: CATSDFRDGGQETQYF
V gene: TRBV24-1
J gene: TRBJ2-5
clone size: -
D gene: -

CDR3 DNA: TGTGCCACCAGTGATAATATGGAGGTTCAGCCCCAGCATTTT
CDR3 protein: CATSDNMEVQPQHF
V gene: TRBV24-1
J gene: TRBJ1-5
clone size: few
D gene: -

CDR3 DNA: TGCGCCAGCAGCTTGGGTGGGAGGACAGAAGAGACCCAGTACTTC
CDR3 protein: CASSLGGRTEETQYF
V gene: TRBV5-1
J gene: TRBJ2-5
clone size: few
D gene: -

CDR3 DNA: TGTGCCAGCAGCTCCCAGGAAACCGATTCCAGGTTCGCCTACTACGACCAGTACTTC
CDR3 protein: CASSSQETDSRFAYYDQYF
V gene: TRBV5-6
J gene: TRBJ2-7
clone size: once
D gene: -

CDR3 DNA: TGTGCCAGCAGTCCCCGCGGCTATGGTAATTCACCCCTCCACTTT
CDR3 protein: CASSPRGYGNSPLHF
V gene: TRBV12-3/TRBV12-4
J gene: TRBJ1-6
clone size: many
D gene: -

CDR3 DNA: TGTGCCAGCAGTCAACGGACAGGGATGAACACTGAAGCTTTCTTT
CDR3 protein: CASSQRTGMNTEAFF
V gene: TRBV7-9
J gene: TRBJ1-1
clone size: -
D gene: TRBD1

CDR3 DNA: TGTGCCAGCAGCTCACCGGATACCACTCTGACTAGCGGGAGGGTAGGTGAGCAGTTCTTC
CDR3 protein: CASSSPDTTLTSGRVGEQFF
V gene: TRBV11-2
J gene: TRBJ2-1
clone size: few
D gene: TRBD2

CDR3 DNA: TGTGCCAGCAGTTACGGGAGCCAGACTGAAGCTTTCTTT
CDR3 protein: CASSYGSQTEAFF
V gene: TRBV6-5
J gene: TRBJ1-1
clone size: -
D gene: -

CDR3 DNA: TGTGCCAGCAGTTCGTCCCGACACGTAGCCAAAAACATTCAGTACTTC
CDR3 protein: CASSSSRHVAKNIQYF
V gene: TRBV12-3/TRBV12-4
J gene: TRBJ2-4
clone size: many
D gene: -

CDR3 DNA: TGTGCCAGCAGCCCCGACTCCCCAGGGCTCTGGGACGAGCAGTACTTC
CDR3 protein: CASSPDSPGLWDEQYF
V gene: TRBV7-8
J gene: TRBJ2-7
clone size: many
D gene: -

CDR3 DNA: TGTGCCAGCAGCGCGACTAGCGGGATCTACGAGCAGTACTTC
CDR3 protein: CASSATSGIYEQYF
V gene: TRBV9
J gene: TRBJ2-7
clone size: -
D gene: TRBD2

CDR3 DNA: TGTGCCAGCAGCTTAGAGGTGTTGAGGGTAAACGAGCAGTACTTC
CDR3 protein: CASSLEVLRVNEQYF
V gene: TRBV11-2
J gene: TRBJ2-7
clone size: few
D gene: -

CDR3 DNA: TGTGCCACCAGTGAACCCGGACTAGCAGAGTCCAAGTTCTTC
CDR3 protein: CATSEPGLAESKFF
V gene: TRBV24-1
J gene: TRBJ2-1
clone size: -
D gene: TRBD2

CDR3 DNA: TGCGCCAGCAGCCAACAAAGGACAGAAACCAAAAACATTCAGTACTTC
CDR3 protein: CASSQQRTETKNIQYF
V gene: TRBV4-3
J gene: TRBJ2-4
clone size: -
D gene: -

CDR3 DNA: TGTGCCAGCAGCCCTTTAGCGGGACCTGGCGGGGATACGCAGTATTTT
CDR3 protein: CASSPLAGPGGDTQYF
V gene: TRBV11-2
J gene: TRBJ2-3
clone size: many
D gene: TRBD2

CDR3 DNA: TGTGCCAGCAGCTTTTTCCCTAGCTTGTCCTACAATGAGCAGTTCTTC
CDR3 protein: CASSFFPSLSYNEQFF
V gene: TRBV5-6
J gene: TRBJ2-1
clone size: -
D gene: -

CDR3 DNA: TGTGCCAGTCACTTCAGCGGGGGGGCCGTCGGTTACGGGGAGCTGTTTTTT
CDR3 protein: CASHFSGGAVGYGELFF
V gene: TRBV6-1
J gene: TRBJ2-2
clone size: -
D gene: TRBD2

CDR3 DNA: TGTGCCAGCAGTCTCAGAGACGGCTACACCTTC
CDR3 protein: CASSLRDGYTF
V gene: TRBV28
J gene: TRBJ1-2
clone size: -
D gene: -

CDR3 DNA: TGCGCCAGCAGCCAAGAACAGGGACTAGCGGGAGAATATGAGCAGTTCTTC
CDR3 protein: CASSQEQGLAGEYEQFF
V gene: TRBV4-3
J gene: TRBJ2-1
clone size: many
D gene: TRBD2

CDR3 DNA: TGCAGTGCTCAAACCACTGAGTACAATGAGCAGTTCTTC
CDR3 protein: CSAQTTEYNEQFF
V gene: TRBV20-1
J gene: TRBJ2-1
clone size: many
D gene: -

CDR3 DNA: TGTGCCAGCTCACGACAGGGTCAAGAGACCCAGTACTTC
CDR3 protein: CASSRQGQETQYF
V gene: TRBV18
J gene: TRBJ2-5
clone size: few
D gene: TRBD1

CDR3 DNA: TGCAGCGTGAAAGGGGGGTCAGGGTCTGAAACGCAGTATTTT
CDR3 protein: CSVKGGSGSETQYF
V gene: TRBV29-1
J gene: TRBJ2-3
clone size: few
D gene: -

CDR3 DNA: TGTGCCACCAGTGATCCCCTTGAACACGGAGGCCTTAACACCGGGGAGCTGTTTTTT
CDR3 protein: CATSDPLEHGGLNTGELFF
V gene: TRBV24-1
J gene: TRBJ2-2
clone size: -
D gene: -

CDR3 DNA: TGTGCCAGCGCAGGAGGCGGGGAGCTGTTTTTT
CDR3 protein: CASAGGGELFF
V gene: TRBV6-4
J gene: TRBJ2-2
clone size: few
D gene: -

CDR3 DNA: TGCAGTGCTTTCGGTGGAGCGGGGGTATCCGGGGAGCAGTTCTTC
CDR3 protein: CSAFGGAGVSGEQFF
V gene: TRBV20-1
J gene: TRBJ2-1
clone size: few
D gene: TRBD2

CDR3 DNA: TGTGCCAGCAGCAGAGCGGGAGACTACAATGAGCAGTTCTTC
CDR3 protein: CASSRAGDYNEQFF
V gene: TRBV7-3
J gene: TRBJ2-1
clone size: few
D gene: TRBD2

CDR3 DNA: TGTGCCAGCTCACCACCGGGACAGGGCCACGAGCAGTACTTC
CDR3 protein: CASSPPGQGHEQYF
V gene: TRBV18
J gene: TRBJ2-7
clone size: -
D gene: TRBD1

CDR3 DNA: TGTGCCATCAGTGAGTCCACTCAGGGGACTTTCTACGAGCAGTACTTC
CDR3 protein: CAISESTQGTFYEQYF
V gene: TRBV10-3
J gene: TRBJ2-7
clone size: many
D gene: -

CDR3 DNA: TGTGCCAGCAGCCGTACTCAGACCGTCTCTGGAAACACCATATATTTT
CDR3 protein: CASSRTQTVSGNTIYF
V gene: TRBV11-2
J gene: TRBJ1-3
clone size: -
D gene: -

CDR3 DNA: TGCAGTGCCTTAGACAGCTGGGACACTGAAGCTTTCTTT
CDR3 protein: CSALDSWDTEAFF
V gene: TRBV20-1
J gene: TRBJ1-1
clone size: -
D gene: -

CDR3 DNA: TGTGCCAGCAGATCGCAGGGTTCAGAGACCCAGTACTTC
CDR3 protein: CASRSQGSETQYF
V gene: TRBV6-6
J gene: TRBJ2-5
clone size: many
D gene: -

CDR3 DNA: TGCAGCGTTGACAAAGGGACAGATACGCAGTATTTT
CDR3 protein: CSVDKGTDTQYF
V gene: TRBV29-1
J gene: TRBJ2-3
clone size: few
D gene: -

CDR3 DNA: TGTGCCAGTAGTATAGCCGGGCCTCTCAATGAGCAGTTCTTC
CDR3 protein: CASSIAGPLNEQFF
V gene: TRBV19
J gene: TRBJ2-1
clone size: many
D gene: -

CDR3 DNA: TGCGCCAGCAGCGGAAACAGGGGGCCGGAGACCCAGTACTTC
CDR3 protein: CASSGNRGPETQYF
V gene: TRBV5-1
J gene: TRBJ2-5
clone size: -
D gene: TRBD1

CDR3 DNA: TGTGCCAGCAGCCAAGAACGGCGCGAAACGGAGACCCAGTACTTC
CDR3 protein: CASSQERRETETQYF
V gene: TRBV3-1
J gene: TRBJ2-5
clone size: -
D gene: -

CDR3 DNA: TGTGCCAGCAGCGCTTCCGGGACTATCACAACAGATACGCAGTATTTT
CDR3 protein: CASSASGTITTDTQYF
V gene: TRBV12-3/TRBV12-4
J gene: TRBJ2-3
clone size: many
D gene: TRBD2

CDR3 DNA: TGTGCCAGCAGTCCTCGAGGGGGCCGCCCGGCTTACGAGCAGTACTTC
CDR3 protein: CASSPRGGRPAYEQYF
V gene: TRBV28
J gene: TRBJ2-7
clone size: -
D gene: TRBD1

CDR3 DNA: TGTGCCAGCAGCTTAGGGCTAGCGGTCTTAAGCGGGGAGCTGTTTTTT
CDR3 protein: CASSLGLAVLSGELFF
V gene: TRBV7-2
J gene: TRBJ2-2
clone size: -
D gene: TRBD2

CDR3 DNA: TGCGCCAGCAGCTTGGCAGGGGGCTATGAAGCTTTCTTT
CDR3 protein: CASSLAGGYEAFF
V gene: TRBV5-1
J gene: TRBJ1-1
clone size: few
D gene: TRBD1